A selection of T cell receptor beta chains follows, all from one sample in a study of cytomegalovirus exposure and HLA in healthy donors. Data came from immunoSEQ multiplex PCR; TCRdb stores just in-frame clones and leaves some out. The table records about 160,000 clones, about 80% of them present only once. The source material was PBMCs. All receptors come from a woman in her fifties or sixties in good health and CMV-seronegative. The CDR3 runs from the conserved cysteine through the conserved F or W. A D gene is named only where the DNA matches it firmly. A row's size may be missing; if present it is once, few, many or a size class.

d_call: TRBD2
clone_size: NA
j_call: TRBJ2-7
v_call: TRBV4-3
cdr3_nt: TGCGCCAGCAGCCACGGACTAGCAAGCTCCTACGAGCAGTACTTC
cdr3_aa: CASSHGLASSYEQYF

d_call: TRBD1
clone_size: NA
j_call: TRBJ2-2
v_call: TRBV18
cdr3_nt: TGTGCCAGCTCTTCAGGACAGGGGGGAACCGGGGAGCTGTTTTTT
cdr3_aa: CASSSGQGGTGELFF

d_call: NA
clone_size: NA
j_call: TRBJ2-7
v_call: TRBV7-2
cdr3_nt: TGTGCCAGCAGCCCGCGCGGCCCGACCTACGAGCAGTACTTC
cdr3_aa: CASSPRGPTYEQYF

d_call: NA
clone_size: few
j_call: TRBJ1-1
v_call: TRBV18
cdr3_nt: TGTGCCAGCTCAAATACTCCGTGGAGCACTGAAGCTTTCTTT
cdr3_aa: CASSNTPWSTEAFF

d_call: NA
clone_size: NA
j_call: TRBJ2-5
v_call: TRBV29-1
cdr3_nt: TGCAGCGTTGTTGGCAGACTCTTACAAGAGACCCAGTACTTC
cdr3_aa: CSVVGRLLQETQYF

d_call: NA
clone_size: NA
j_call: TRBJ2-7
v_call: TRBV28
cdr3_nt: TGTGCCAGCAGTTTCATAACCGGGTCGCTGGACTACGAGCAGTACTTC
cdr3_aa: CASSFITGSLDYEQYF

d_call: TRBD2
clone_size: NA
j_call: TRBJ2-1
v_call: TRBV9
cdr3_nt: TGTGCCAGCAGCGTAGGGCAAGGGGCGGGAGGGCCACATGAGCAGTTCTTC
cdr3_aa: CASSVGQGAGGPHEQFF

d_call: NA
clone_size: NA
j_call: TRBJ1-2
v_call: TRBV21-1
cdr3_nt: TGTGCCAGCAGCAAAGCCCAAGGGGCGCAAACATATGGCTACACCTTC
cdr3_aa: CASSKAQGAQTYGYTF

d_call: NA
clone_size: few
j_call: TRBJ1-1
v_call: TRBV10-3
cdr3_nt: TGTGCCATCAGTGAGTGGGGCGGGGGCGGGGAAGCTTTCTTT
cdr3_aa: CAISEWGGGGEAFF

d_call: NA
clone_size: once
j_call: TRBJ1-1
v_call: TRBV27
cdr3_nt: TGTGCCAGCAGTTGGACACCCATGAACACTGAAGCTTTCTTT
cdr3_aa: CASSWTPMNTEAFF

d_call: TRBD1
clone_size: NA
j_call: TRBJ2-3
v_call: TRBV7-6
cdr3_nt: TGTGCCAGCAGCTCCGACAGGGGCGCTGGGCAGTATTTT
cdr3_aa: CASSSDRGAGQYF

d_call: NA
clone_size: few
j_call: TRBJ1-1
v_call: TRBV28
cdr3_nt: TGTGCCAGCAGCCTCCCGAGACGGGGGGGCAAGTACAGGAACACTGAAGCTTTCTTT
cdr3_aa: CASSLPRRGGKYRNTEAFF

d_call: TRBD1
clone_size: NA
j_call: TRBJ2-4
v_call: TRBV27
cdr3_nt: TGTGCCAGGGGGACAGGGGCTCCTTTACGAGCCAAAAACATTCAGTACTTC
cdr3_aa: CARGTGAPLRAKNIQYF

d_call: NA
clone_size: NA
j_call: TRBJ2-7
v_call: TRBV6-1
cdr3_nt: TGTGCCAGTTACGACAGCTACGAGCAGTACTTC
cdr3_aa: CASYDSYEQYF

d_call: NA
clone_size: once
j_call: TRBJ2-1
v_call: TRBV5-4
cdr3_nt: TGTGCCAGCAGCTTGGCCACGCAGGAGGGGGAGCAGTTCTTC
cdr3_aa: CASSLATQEGEQFF

d_call: NA
clone_size: NA
j_call: TRBJ2-7
v_call: TRBV30
cdr3_nt: TGTGCCTGGAGGGACAGCTCACACTCCTACGAGCAGTACTTC
cdr3_aa: CAWRDSSHSYEQYF

d_call: TRBD1
clone_size: NA
j_call: TRBJ2-7
v_call: TRBV9
cdr3_nt: TGTGCCAGCAGCGTCGACAGGGACTCCTACGAGCAGTACTTC
cdr3_aa: CASSVDRDSYEQYF

d_call: TRBD2
clone_size: NA
j_call: TRBJ2-1
v_call: TRBV4-3
cdr3_nt: TGCGCCAGCAGCCAAGAAGGACTAGCGGGAGGAAATGAGCAGTTCTTC
cdr3_aa: CASSQEGLAGGNEQFF

d_call: NA
clone_size: NA
j_call: TRBJ2-3
v_call: TRBV29-1
cdr3_nt: TGCAGCAACACCGGAGGGGGCACAGATACGCAGTATTTT
cdr3_aa: CSNTGGGTDTQYF

d_call: TRBD1
clone_size: once
j_call: TRBJ2-3
v_call: TRBV14
cdr3_nt: TGTGCCAGCAGCCGTCAGGGGGCGTGGACAGATACGCAGTATTTT
cdr3_aa: CASSRQGAWTDTQYF

d_call: TRBD1
clone_size: NA
j_call: TRBJ2-1
v_call: TRBV7-9
cdr3_nt: TGTGCCAGCATCCAAGGGGGCGGTTCCTACAATGAGCAGTTCTTC
cdr3_aa: CASIQGGGSYNEQFF

d_call: NA
clone_size: NA
j_call: TRBJ1-1
v_call: TRBV9
cdr3_nt: TGTGCCAGCAGCGCCACAGGGAACACTGAAGCTTTCTTT
cdr3_aa: CASSATGNTEAFF

d_call: NA
clone_size: NA
j_call: TRBJ1-1
v_call: TRBV4-1
cdr3_nt: TGCGCCAGCAGCCAAAGAGGTAAGAACACTGAAGCTTTCTTT
cdr3_aa: CASSQRGKNTEAFF

d_call: TRBD2
clone_size: NA
j_call: TRBJ2-7
v_call: TRBV7-2
cdr3_nt: TGTGCCAGCAGCATCCTAGCGGGAGGGAAATCCGAGCAGTACTTC
cdr3_aa: CASSILAGGKSEQYF

d_call: NA
clone_size: NA
j_call: TRBJ2-6
v_call: TRBV2
cdr3_nt: TGTGCCAGCAGTAGGGACTTCTCTGGGGCCAACGTCCTGACTTTC
cdr3_aa: CASSRDFSGANVLTF

d_call: NA
clone_size: NA
j_call: TRBJ1-6
v_call: TRBV10-2
cdr3_nt: TGCGCCAGCTCTTCCGGGGGGATCTTTGAGGGGAATTCACCCCTCCACTTT
cdr3_aa: CASSSGGIFEGNSPLHF

d_call: TRBD1
clone_size: NA
j_call: TRBJ2-5
v_call: TRBV6-1
cdr3_nt: TGTGCCAGCAGTGAATACCCGGGACAGGGGGCGCGAGAGACCCAGTACTTC
cdr3_aa: CASSEYPGQGARETQYF

d_call: TRBD1
clone_size: few
j_call: TRBJ1-6
v_call: TRBV9
cdr3_nt: TGTGCCAGCAGCGTAGATGGCGGGACAGGGCCCTCACCCCTCCACTTT
cdr3_aa: CASSVDGGTGPSPLHF

d_call: NA
clone_size: NA
j_call: TRBJ2-7
v_call: TRBV5-1
cdr3_nt: TGCGCCAGCAGCTCGGAGGCCTACGAGCAGTACTTC
cdr3_aa: CASSSEAYEQYF

d_call: TRBD1
clone_size: NA
j_call: TRBJ2-1
v_call: TRBV4-3
cdr3_nt: TGCGCCAGCAGCCACGCTCAGACAGGGAGAGGCAACAATGAGCAGTTCTTC
cdr3_aa: CASSHAQTGRGNNEQFF

d_call: NA
clone_size: NA
j_call: TRBJ2-1
v_call: TRBV9
cdr3_nt: TGTGCCAGCAGTTTCTCAGGGGGGTCCTACAATGAGCAGTTCTTC
cdr3_aa: CASSFSGGSYNEQFF

d_call: NA
clone_size: NA
j_call: TRBJ2-1
v_call: TRBV6-6
cdr3_nt: TGTGCCAGCAGTTCCCCCGGTAATGAGCAGTTCTTC
cdr3_aa: CASSSPGNEQFF

d_call: TRBD1
clone_size: NA
j_call: TRBJ2-2
v_call: TRBV2
cdr3_nt: TGTGCCAGCAGTGAAACAGGGGCGGATACCGGGGAGCTGTTTTTT
cdr3_aa: CASSETGADTGELFF

d_call: TRBD1
clone_size: NA
j_call: TRBJ1-4
v_call: TRBV15
cdr3_nt: TGTGCCACCAGCAGAGGGGGACAGAAGAATGAAAAACTGTTTTTT
cdr3_aa: CATSRGGQKNEKLFF

d_call: TRBD1
clone_size: NA
j_call: TRBJ2-5
v_call: TRBV18
cdr3_nt: TGTGCCAGCTCACCCAGACAGGGTGAGACCCAGTACTTC
cdr3_aa: CASSPRQGETQYF

d_call: NA
clone_size: NA
j_call: TRBJ1-1
v_call: TRBV5-6
cdr3_nt: TGTGCCAGCAGCTTTTGGGACACTATTACTGAAGCTTTCTTT
cdr3_aa: CASSFWDTITEAFF

d_call: TRBD2
clone_size: NA
j_call: TRBJ2-7
v_call: TRBV6-5
cdr3_nt: TGTGCCAGCAGTACCCTCAGCGGGAGGTCCTACGAGCAGTACTTC
cdr3_aa: CASSTLSGRSYEQYF

d_call: TRBD2
clone_size: NA
j_call: TRBJ2-7
v_call: TRBV30
cdr3_nt: TGTGCCGGGACTAGCGGGAGGTCCTACGAGCAGTACTTC
cdr3_aa: CAGTSGRSYEQYF

d_call: TRBD1
clone_size: NA
j_call: TRBJ1-1
v_call: TRBV9
cdr3_nt: TGTGCCAGCAGCGCATCCGGGACAGGGAACACTGAAGCTTTCTTT
cdr3_aa: CASSASGTGNTEAFF

d_call: TRBD1
clone_size: NA
j_call: TRBJ1-6
v_call: TRBV11-2
cdr3_nt: TGTGCCAGCAGCTTAGTGGGACAGCTTAATTCACCCCTCCACTTT
cdr3_aa: CASSLVGQLNSPLHF

d_call: NA
clone_size: NA
j_call: TRBJ2-1
v_call: TRBV7-8
cdr3_nt: TGTGCCAGCAGCTTAGGAAGTCAGGGTACCTACAATGAGCAGTTCTTC
cdr3_aa: CASSLGSQGTYNEQFF

d_call: TRBD1
clone_size: NA
j_call: TRBJ1-2
v_call: TRBV9
cdr3_nt: TGTGCCAGCAGTAGGGACAGGGGGTGGGGCTACACCTTC
cdr3_aa: CASSRDRGWGYTF

d_call: NA
clone_size: NA
j_call: TRBJ1-1
v_call: TRBV10-3
cdr3_nt: TGTGCCATCAGTGAGTCTCCGGACACTGAAGCTTTCTTT
cdr3_aa: CAISESPDTEAFF

d_call: NA
clone_size: NA
j_call: TRBJ2-3
v_call: TRBV14
cdr3_nt: TGTGCCAGCAGCCAGACAGCCACAGATACGCAGTATTTT
cdr3_aa: CASSQTATDTQYF

d_call: TRBD2
clone_size: NA
j_call: TRBJ2-1
v_call: TRBV28
cdr3_nt: TGTGCCTCAGCGCAAGCGGGAGGTAAGAATGAGCAGTTCTTC
cdr3_aa: CASAQAGGKNEQFF

d_call: NA
clone_size: few
j_call: TRBJ1-1
v_call: TRBV5-8
cdr3_nt: TGTGCCAGCAGCCCCGGGGAGGACATGAACACTGAAGCTTTCTTT
cdr3_aa: CASSPGEDMNTEAFF

d_call: NA
clone_size: NA
j_call: TRBJ2-4
v_call: TRBV2
cdr3_nt: TGTGCCAGCAGAGACGGACAGCTAGCCAAAAACATTCAGTACTTC
cdr3_aa: CASRDGQLAKNIQYF

d_call: NA
clone_size: few
j_call: TRBJ1-6
v_call: TRBV7-9
cdr3_nt: TGTGCCAGCAGATTAACAGGAGACGACAGAAATTCACCCCTCCACTTT
cdr3_aa: CASRLTGDDRNSPLHF

d_call: TRBD1
clone_size: NA
j_call: TRBJ2-7
v_call: TRBV4-3
cdr3_nt: TGCGCCATCCCGGGACAGGGACCCTCTTTCGGCGTCGGGCAGTACTTC
cdr3_aa: CAIPGQGPSFGVGQYF

d_call: NA
clone_size: NA
j_call: TRBJ2-7
v_call: TRBV6-5
cdr3_nt: TGTGCCAGCAGAGGGAGTCGCTACGAGCAGTACTTC
cdr3_aa: CASRGSRYEQYF

d_call: TRBD1
clone_size: NA
j_call: TRBJ1-1
v_call: TRBV4-3
cdr3_nt: TGCGCCAGCAGCCAAGTGGGGACAGGGGAGCTTGAAGCTTTCTTT
cdr3_aa: CASSQVGTGELEAFF

d_call: NA
clone_size: NA
j_call: TRBJ1-3
v_call: TRBV7-9
cdr3_nt: TGTGCCAGCAGCTTAGACGGGTCCTCTGGAAACACCATATATTTT
cdr3_aa: CASSLDGSSGNTIYF

d_call: NA
clone_size: few
j_call: TRBJ2-7
v_call: TRBV7-2
cdr3_nt: TGTGCCAGCAGCCCGTTAGCTGGCGACGAGCAGTACTTC
cdr3_aa: CASSPLAGDEQYF

d_call: TRBD2
clone_size: NA
j_call: TRBJ2-7
v_call: TRBV4-3
cdr3_nt: TGCGCCAGCAGCCCAATTAGCGGGGGTGTTTACGAGCAGTACTTC
cdr3_aa: CASSPISGGVYEQYF